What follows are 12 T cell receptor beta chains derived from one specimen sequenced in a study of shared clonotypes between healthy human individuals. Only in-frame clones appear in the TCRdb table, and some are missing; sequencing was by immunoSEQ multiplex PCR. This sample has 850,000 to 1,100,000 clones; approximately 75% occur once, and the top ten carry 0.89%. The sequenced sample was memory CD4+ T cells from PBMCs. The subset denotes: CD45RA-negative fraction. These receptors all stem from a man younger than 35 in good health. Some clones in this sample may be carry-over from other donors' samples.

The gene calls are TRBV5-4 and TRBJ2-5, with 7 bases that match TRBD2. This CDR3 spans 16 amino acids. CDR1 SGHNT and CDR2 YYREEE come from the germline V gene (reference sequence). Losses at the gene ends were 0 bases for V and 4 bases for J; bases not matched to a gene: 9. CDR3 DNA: TGTGCCAGCAGCTTGGCCGTGGCGGGAGTAGGAGAGACCCAGTACTTC. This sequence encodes CASSLAVAGVGETQYF. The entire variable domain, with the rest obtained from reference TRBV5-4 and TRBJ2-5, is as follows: ETGVTQSPTHLIKTRGQQVTLRCSSQSGHNTVSWYQQALGQGPQFIFQYYREEENGRGNFPPRFSGLQFPNYSSELNVNALELDDSALYLCASSLAVAGVGETQYFGPGTRLLVL.

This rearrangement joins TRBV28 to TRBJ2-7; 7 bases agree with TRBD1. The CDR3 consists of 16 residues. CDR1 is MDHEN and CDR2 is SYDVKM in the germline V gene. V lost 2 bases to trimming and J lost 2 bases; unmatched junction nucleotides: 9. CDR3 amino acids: CASSLLWDSSTYEQYF. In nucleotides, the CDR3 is TGTGCCAGCAGTTTACTGTGGGACAGTTCCACCTACGAGCAGTACTTC.

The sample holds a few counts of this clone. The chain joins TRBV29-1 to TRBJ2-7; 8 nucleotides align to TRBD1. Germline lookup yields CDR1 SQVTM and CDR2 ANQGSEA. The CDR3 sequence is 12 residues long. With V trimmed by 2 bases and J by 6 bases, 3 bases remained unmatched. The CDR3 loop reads CSVEKTGGEQYF. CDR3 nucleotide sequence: TGCAGCGTTGAAAAAACAGGGGGCGAGCAGTACTTC.

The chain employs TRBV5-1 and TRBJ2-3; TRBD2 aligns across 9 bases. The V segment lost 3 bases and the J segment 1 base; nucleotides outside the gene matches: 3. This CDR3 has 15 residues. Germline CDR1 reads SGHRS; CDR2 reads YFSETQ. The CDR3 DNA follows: TGCGCCAGCAGCTACTGGACTAGCGGCACAGATACGCAGTATTTT. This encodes CASSYWTSGTDTQYF.

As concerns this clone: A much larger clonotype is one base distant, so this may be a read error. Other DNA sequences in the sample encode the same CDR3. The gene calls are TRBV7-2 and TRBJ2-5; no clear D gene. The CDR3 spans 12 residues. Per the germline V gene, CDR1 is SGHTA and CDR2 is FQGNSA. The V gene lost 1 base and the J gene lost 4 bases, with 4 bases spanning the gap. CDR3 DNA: TGTGCCAGCAGCTTAGTAGTAGAGACCCAGTACTTC. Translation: CASSLVVETQYF.

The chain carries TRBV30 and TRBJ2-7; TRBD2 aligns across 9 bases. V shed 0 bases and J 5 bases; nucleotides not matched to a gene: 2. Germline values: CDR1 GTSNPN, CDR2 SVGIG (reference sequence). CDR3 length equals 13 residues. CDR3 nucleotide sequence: TGTGCCTGGAGTGTCCAGCGGGAGGACGAGCAGTACTTC. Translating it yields CAWSVQREDEQYF.

The CDR3 DNA is TGCAGCGTTGAAAGGGGCCCAAGGGGGGTGTTTTTT. This gives the protein CSVERGPRGVFF. The gene calls are TRBV29-1 and TRBJ2-2, with D perhaps assigned TRBD1 or TRBD2 (6 bases each). CDR3 length equals 12 residues. Germline V gives CDR1 SQVTM, CDR2 ANQGSEA. The V end lost 2 bases, the J end lost 15 bases, and 16 bases lay between the germline ends.

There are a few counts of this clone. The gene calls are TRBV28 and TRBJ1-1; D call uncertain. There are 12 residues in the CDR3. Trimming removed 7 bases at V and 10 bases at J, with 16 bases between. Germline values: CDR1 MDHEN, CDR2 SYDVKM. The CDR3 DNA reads TGTGCCAGCACCTCAGCTGGGCATGGAGCTTTCTTT. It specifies CASTSAGHGAFF. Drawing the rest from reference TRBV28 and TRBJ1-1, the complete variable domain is DVKVTQSSRYLVKRTGEKVFLECVQDMDHENMFWYRQDPGLGLRLIYFSYDVKMKEKGDIPEGYSVSREKKERFSLILESASTNQTSMYLCASTSAGHGAFFGQGTRLTVV.

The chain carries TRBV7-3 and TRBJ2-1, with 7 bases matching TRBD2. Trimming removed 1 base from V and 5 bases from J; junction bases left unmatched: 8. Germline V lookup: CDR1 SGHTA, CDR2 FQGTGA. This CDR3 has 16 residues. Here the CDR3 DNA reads TGTGCCAGCAGCTTAAATTCAGCGGGACTGAACAATGAGCAGTTCTTC. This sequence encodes CASSLNSAGLNNEQFF.

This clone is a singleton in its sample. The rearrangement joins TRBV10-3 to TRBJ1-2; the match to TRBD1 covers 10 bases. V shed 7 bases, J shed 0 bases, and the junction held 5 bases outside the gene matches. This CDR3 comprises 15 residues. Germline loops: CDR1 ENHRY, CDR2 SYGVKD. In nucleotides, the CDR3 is TGTGCCATCACCCGGGACAGGGGTTCTAACTATGGCTACACCTTC. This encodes CAITRDRGSNYGYTF.

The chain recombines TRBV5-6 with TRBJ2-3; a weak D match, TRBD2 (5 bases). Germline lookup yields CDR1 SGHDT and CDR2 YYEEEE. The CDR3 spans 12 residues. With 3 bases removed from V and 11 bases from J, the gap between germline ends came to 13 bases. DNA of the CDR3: TGTGCCAGCAGCTCCCGGTCTGGGAGGCAGTATTTT. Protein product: CASSSRSGRQYF.

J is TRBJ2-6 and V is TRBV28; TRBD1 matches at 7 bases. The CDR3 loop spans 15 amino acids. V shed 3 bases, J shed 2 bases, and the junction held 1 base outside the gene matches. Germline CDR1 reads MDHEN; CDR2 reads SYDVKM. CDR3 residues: CASSFQGAGANVLTF. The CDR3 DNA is TGTGCCAGCAGTTTTCAGGGGGCTGGGGCCAACGTCCTGACTTTC.